The TCR beta chain described here comes from a study of T cell repertoires in cytomegalovirus infection. Study-wide background: Public TCR beta signature analysis indicated the presence of both CMV infection and matching HLA type. Study outcomes and limitations: HLA-C-restricted CMV-specific TCR beta clonotypes were dominant in the ex vivo response. Carriers of CMV and the relevant HLA type were discriminated by public TCR beta frequency.

MiXCR was run by TCRdb on the reads, yielding one entry per CDR3 protein. The sample shows about 130,000 distinct CDR3 sequences, about 32% of them seen only once. Points on this clonotype: Its target is unknown. One junction end does not reproduce the germline sequence, and a read error may be involved.

The CDR3 contains 14 residues. The sequence was obtained from a human donor in good health (CMV status not recorded). Some clones in this sample may be carry-over from other donors' samples. The rearrangement links TRBV5-3 to TRBJ2-1; 7 bases fit TRBD1. TRBV5-3 is annotated as an ORF whose role is uncertain. Specimen: CD8+ T cells from cultured PBMCs, collected from culture after CMV antigen stimulation. The CDR3 bases are TGTGCCAGCAGCTTCCGAGACAGGGTTAATGAGCAGTTCTTC. This sequence encodes CASSFRDRVNEQFF.